This record covers a single T cell receptor (beta chain). The V gene lost 3 bases and the J gene lost 1 base, with 6 bases spanning the gap. This CDR3 comprises 14 residues. Germline V gene sequence: CDR1 SGHTA, CDR2 FQGNSA. Per the original data handling: The authors estimated nucleated cell counts from reference gene primer amplification. Generated by immunoSEQ multiplex PCR, the TCRdb table keeps only in-frame clones and is missing some. The V and J calls and clone size come from that table; D and trimming were worked out from the DNA. Of fewer than 80,000 clones in the sample, 92% are singletons; the top ten hold about 6%. This sample was taken from a study of blood T cell repertoires in COVID-19. In the study overall: T cells, B-cell-depleted T cells, or PBMCs supplied cDNA or gDNA.

This receptor was taken from a human donor in a cohort sampled during active COVID-19. What was sequenced was peripheral blood. The genes are TRBV7-2 and TRBJ2-2; D gene ambiguous. CDR3 amino acids: CASSFERNTGELFF. CDR3 DNA: TGTGCCAGCAGCTTTGAGCGGAACACCGGGGAGCTGTTTTTT.